Given below is one T cell receptor (beta chain) in context. Its target is unknown. Some clones are missing from TCRdb's copy, which holds only in-frame ones; the method was immunoSEQ multiplex PCR. The sample lists 150,000 or so clones, over 80% occurring once. This sample is drawn from a study of cytomegalovirus exposure and HLA in healthy donors. Study-level background: The 600 to 800 first-cohort repertoires shared a platform with the approximately 130 validation repertoires, as reported in a later analysis. Points from the study as a whole: TCR beta chains numbering under 200 were designated cytomegalovirus-associated. Confirmation was obtained in vitro that three CMV-associated chains are specific for CMV antigens.

The donors were part of the validation cohort of roughly 110 subjects. That cohort was separate from the first cohort, which comprised 666 subjects. Sequencing was done on a sample of PBMCs. This TCR derives from a man aged 25-45 years in good health and CMV-seropositive.

CDR3: CASSAGGAYTYEQYF. The DNA of the CDR3 is TGTGCCAGCAGCGCAGGTGGGGCCTACACCTACGAGCAGTACTTC. This rearrangement joins TRBV7-2 to TRBJ2-7; possible D gene TRBD1, 5 bases. The germline V gene has CDR1 SGHTA and CDR2 FQGNSA. Trimming stripped 5 bases from V and 2 bases from J, with 16 bases between. The CDR3 is 15 amino acids.